This T cell receptor beta chain was captured in a study of graft-versus-host responses after intestinal transplantation (dated by TCRdb to the early 2020s). General notes on the study: Multivisceral, liver-intestinal, or isolated intestinal transplants were received by the recipients. All recipients received anti-thymocyte globulin induction followed by maintenance tacrolimus and steroids for approximately 3 years. Graft-versus-host and host-versus-graft alloreactive T cell clones were tracked in the graft, circulation and bone marrow after intestinal transplantation using bulk TCR-beta CDR3 sequencing. To identify alloreactive clones, pre-transplant mixed lymphocyte reaction products were sequenced and compared with unstimulated pre-transplant donor and recipient T cells. A cohort of more than 20 intestinal transplant recipients, including one retransplant, was enrolled, and a few patients lacking pretransplant specimens were excluded. A peak of at least 4% donor T cells among recipient peripheral blood mononuclear cells was the definition used for donor T cell macrochimerism. Rather than going through the commercial service, samples from a few later patients were sequenced in-house on an Illumina MiSeq and processed with MiXCR.

Library preparation used the immunoSEQ multiplex PCR assay. For most patients, high-throughput TCR-beta CDR3 sequencing of genomic DNA was performed by Adaptive Biotechnologies. The study's processing was this. TCR sequencing data were retrieved from Adaptive's ImmunoSEQ software for some 19 patients, whereas a few other patients were processed with MiXCR and VDJtools. CDR3 nucleotide sequences shared between donor and recipient were removed because the origin of such sequences could not be assigned. At least 2-fold expansion over unstimulated cells and a minimum CFSE-low frequency of 0.002% (template counts) or 0.001% (read counts) were required for clones to be classified as alloreactive. Clones detected in sequenced pre-transplant spleen, lymph node, or MLR CFSE-low populations of the donor or recipient were defined as mappable. The cumulative frequency of alloreactive clones was calculated as a percentage of all sequences, weighted by copy number. Held by TCRdb, this immuneACCESS table contains in-frame sequences only and omits some clones. Under half of the omission traces to an unresolved V gene where checked; the cause of the rest is unknown. The V and J calls and clone size are taken from that table; D and trimming were inferred from the DNA. A total of about 9,800 clones appear in this sample, around 90% of them only once. The ten biggest clones cover 2.3% of the sample.

This clone was seen just once. The antigen it binds to is not known. No base qualities exist here, and no much larger clone lies one base off it. Blood samples were collected up to 4 times in the first month after transplant and then at least monthly when available. The investigation overall reported the following: The relatively low number and heterogeneity of intestinal transplant patients limited the conclusions. GvH clones were detected in recipient bone marrow, and some appeared earlier in ileal mucosa or blood, consistent with an intestinal mucosal origin. In the allografts of patients with donor T cell macrochimerism, GvH to HvG T cell clonal ratios were high. Peak levels of circulating GvH clones were associated with declines in HvG clones early after transplant.

From a lookup of the germline V gene (reference sequence), CDR1 and CDR2 are MNHNY and SVGAGI. At the junction V is shortened by 5 bases and J by 6 bases, with 14 bases in between. The CDR3, from cysteine to phenylalanine, totals 13 residues. The kept DNA is CDR3 alone, 39 bases in frame from the first base. The source material was PBMCs, sampled just over 42 days after intestinal transplant. The origin of this receptor is a human patient who received an intestinal transplant, so some T cells may come from the graft donor. The chain couples TRBV6-6 to TRBJ2-7; a tentative D match to TRBD2 spans 5 bases. The DNA reads as follows: TGTGCCAGCAGTCCTATCTACGGAGGCGAGCAGTACTTC. The encoded protein is CASSPIYGGEQYF.